Listed below are T cell receptor beta chains from one sample, sequenced in a study of blood T cell repertoires in COVID-19. Using immunoSEQ multiplex PCR, the repertoire was profiled, and TCRdb retains in-frame clones only, with some absent. The sample yields fewer than 300,000 clones, around 87% seen once. The sample was peripheral blood. The receptors derive from a woman in her fifties or sixties with acute or convalescent COVID-19. CDR3s include the opening cysteine and the closing phenylalanine or tryptophan. Fields, in order: clone size, J gene, V gene, D gene, CDR3 DNA, CDR3 protein. A D gene is named only where the DNA matches it firmly. The size entry is marked missing in some rows and otherwise reads once, few, many or a size class.

>-|TRBJ2-7|TRBV24-1|-
TGTGCCACCAGTGATTCGAAGAGCTCCTACGAGCAGTACTTC
CATSDSKSSYEQYF
>once|TRBJ1-2|TRBV28|-
TGTGCCAGCAGTTTAATCGGGGTGGGTAACTATGGCTACACCTTC
CASSLIGVGNYGYTF
>-|TRBJ2-7|TRBV7-2|TRBD2
TGTGCCAGCAGCTTATGGCTAGCGGGAGGGCCAACCGAGCAGTACTTC
CASSLWLAGGPTEQYF
>-|TRBJ2-1|TRBV5-1|-
TGCGCCAGCAGCTCCCCTAGTGTCAATGAGCAGTTCTTC
CASSSPSVNEQFF
>few|TRBJ2-7|TRBV5-1|-
TGCGCCAGCAGCTTGCGGGGATTACAGAACGAGCAGTACTTC
CASSLRGLQNEQYF
>-|TRBJ2-1|TRBV7-3|-
TGTGCCAGCAGTTTGACTACTGGGTACAATGAGCAGTTCTTC
CASSLTTGYNEQFF
>-|TRBJ1-4|TRBV30|-
TGTGCCTGGAGTCGGACAGTGTGGAGATCAACTAATGAAAAACTGTTTTTT
CAWSRTVWRSTNEKLFF
>few|TRBJ2-3|TRBV7-9|-
TGTGCCAGCAGCTTAGCACAAAGCACAGATACGCAGTATTTT
CASSLAQSTDTQYF
>-|TRBJ2-7|TRBV6-5|TRBD2
TGTGCCAGCAGGCGACGGCGGGAGCCGTACGAGCAGTACTTC
CASRRRREPYEQYF
>-|TRBJ2-5|TRBV7-9|-
TGTGCCAGCAGCCCCCGGGACAAAGGAGAGACCCAGTACTTC
CASSPRDKGETQYF
>few|TRBJ1-4|TRBV7-2|TRBD1
TGTGCCAGCAGCTTAGACAGGGGCCATGAAAAACTGTTTTTT
CASSLDRGHEKLFF
>-|TRBJ1-2|TRBV29-1|TRBD1
TGCAGCGTCGACAGGGGGTCGGGCTATGGCTACACCTTC
CSVDRGSGYGYTF
>-|TRBJ1-1|TRBV12-3/TRBV12-4|-
TGTGCCAGCAGTAAGGGGTCCTCTCCCGCTTTCTTT
CASSKGSSPAFF
>-|TRBJ2-3|TRBV7-3|-
TGTGCCAGCAGCATAAGTAGCGCGCCCACAGATACGCAGTATTTT
CASSISSAPTDTQYF
>-|TRBJ2-7|TRBV7-2|-
TGTGCCAGCAGCTTAGAGATGGCCTCCGAGCAGTACTTC
CASSLEMASEQYF
>-|TRBJ1-1|TRBV28|-
TGTGCCAGCAGTTTCACCAACTACAGGGCCACGGACACTGAAGCTTTCTTT
CASSFTNYRATDTEAFF
>-|TRBJ2-1|TRBV4-1|TRBD2
TGCGCCAGCAGCCCCTCGGGGGGCTCCTACAATGAGCAGTTCTTC
CASSPSGGSYNEQFF
>-|TRBJ2-2|TRBV7-2|-
TGTGCCAGCAGCGCCCGACTGGTCACCGGGGAGCTGTTTTTT
CASSARLVTGELFF
>-|TRBJ2-5|TRBV27|-
TGTGCCAGCAGTTCATTGTTGACTCAAGAGACCCAGTACTTC
CASSSLLTQETQYF
>-|TRBJ2-7|TRBV6-2/TRBV6-3|-
TGTGCCAGCAGTTCCCACAGGCCGAGCTCCTACGAGCAGTACTTC
CASSSHRPSSYEQYF
>-|TRBJ1-5|TRBV27|TRBD1
TGTGCCAGCAGTCCCCTCGGCAGGGGGAGTGGCCAGCCCCAGCATTTT
CASSPLGRGSGQPQHF
>-|TRBJ1-3|TRBV6-5|-
TGTGCCAGCAGTTATGTCGCCGGGTACTCTGGAAACACCATATATTTT
CASSYVAGYSGNTIYF
>-|TRBJ1-2|TRBV28|-
TGTGCCAGCAGATCGGACAGCCTCTATGGCTACACCTTC
CASRSDSLYGYTF
>-|TRBJ2-1|TRBV20-1|-
TGCAGTGCGCGCTACTATGAGCAGTTCTTC
CSARYYEQFF